A selection of T cell receptor beta chains follows, all from one sample in a study. TCRdb reprocessed the 5' RACE reads via MiXCR and lists one record per CDR3 protein. The data show 35,000 to 50,000 distinct CDR3 sequences, with over 20% seen just once and approximately 4.7% held by the top ten. Material for sequencing was Tregs sorted from a lymph node. Source of these receptors: a female donor with breast cancer. Each CDR3 is given with its conserved first and last residue. D genes are given only for firm matches. Clone size is shown for a subset of rows, as once, few, many or a class of expanded clone.

TRBJ2-7 | . | . | TRBV5-4 | 14 | CASSPGVTTYEQYF | TGTGCCAGCAGCCCTGGAGTGACTACTTACGAGCAGTACTTC
TRBJ2-3 | many | . | TRBV5-1 | 13 | CASSLGGSDTRYF | TGCGCCAGCAGCTTGGGAGGATCAGATACGCGGTATTTT
TRBJ2-3 | many | TRBD2 | TRBV4-1 | 15 | CASAPTSARTDTQYF | TGCGCCAGTGCTCCGACTAGCGCTCGCACAGATACGCAGTATTTT
TRBJ1-2 | . | . | TRBV2 | 13 | CASSDGRSWGYTF | TGTGCCAGCAGTGATGGGCGTTCGTGGGGCTACACCTTC
TRBJ2-5 | few | . | TRBV12-3/TRBV12-4 | 12 | CASSRTEETQYF | TGTGCCAGCAGTCGGACAGAGGAGACCCAGTACTTC
TRBJ1-5 | few | TRBD1 | TRBV9 | 15 | CASSRTGQSNQPQHF | TGTGCCAGCAGCAGGACAGGGCAGAGCAATCAGCCCCAGCATTTT
TRBJ2-5 | . | TRBD1 | TRBV7-2 | 14 | CASSLNRGRETQYF | TGTGCCAGCAGCTTAAACAGGGGGCGAGAGACCCAGTACTTC
TRBJ1-2 | few | . | TRBV9 | 15 | CASSPGGGTNYGYTF | TGTGCCAGCAGCCCCGGGGGTGGCACTAACTATGGCTACACCTTC
TRBJ1-1 | few | . | TRBV7-3 | 15 | CASSLFGVLNTEAFF | TGTGCCAGCAGCTTATTTGGTGTCTTGAACACTGAAGCTTTCTTT
TRBJ1-1 | . | TRBD1 | TRBV28 | 14 | CTSSSGQGRTEAFF | TGTACCAGCAGTTCAGGACAGGGAAGGACTGAAGCTTTCTTT
TRBJ1-1 | . | . | TRBV7-9 | 13 | CASSFGGGTEAFF | TGTGCCAGCAGCTTCGGGGGGGGCACTGAAGCTTTCTTT
TRBJ2-1 | few | . | TRBV9 | 15 | CASSVELQTYNEQFF | TGTGCCAGCAGCGTAGAACTACAAACCTACAATGAGCAGTTCTTC
TRBJ2-7 | once | . | TRBV7-9 | 16 | CANSPPLRGGNYEQYF | TGTGCCAACAGCCCCCCGCTCAGGGGAGGGAACTACGAGCAGTACTTC
TRBJ2-6 | many | . | TRBV5-1 | 15 | CASSLEGAGANVLTF | TGCGCCAGCAGCCTCGAGGGTGCTGGGGCCAACGTCCTGACTTTC